In this sample, the clone carrying this T cell receptor (beta chain) turned up many times. The target antigen is unknown. These data belong to a study of T-cell reconstitution after alpha-beta-depleted transplantation in children. The library targeted TCRbeta and was prepared with unique molecular identifiers. TCRdb redid the calling of the PCR reads with MiXCR, one entry per CDR3 protein. The profile shows approximately 150,000 distinct CDR3 sequences, 8.5% to 10% of them singletons. Study-wide results and limits: By about two months after transplant, alpha-beta T cells reportedly arose from several hundred graft clones that had expanded. Diversity of TCRbeta at day 60 was high in some patients, arising from surviving recipient T cells and thymic progenitors.

Germline assignment: CDR1 SQVTM and CDR2 ANQGSEA. Trimming pared 5 bases from V and 2 bases from J, leaving 13 bases between. The CDR3 is made up of 15 amino acids. The chain combines TRBV29-1 with TRBJ2-6; D may correspond to TRBD1 or TRBD2 (5 bases each). The TCR originated in a female patient aged 2-10 years who had a stem cell transplant for congenital amegakaryocytic thrombocytopenia, so the T cells may come from the graft donor. Sequencing was performed on PBMCs, mostly from graft donor cells, taken 180 days after TCRalphabeta/CD19-depleted stem cell transplant. The CDR3 DNA reads as TGCAGCGTTTTTACAGGAGGCACTGGGGCCAACGTCCTGACTTTC. Residues: CSVFTGGTGANVLTF.